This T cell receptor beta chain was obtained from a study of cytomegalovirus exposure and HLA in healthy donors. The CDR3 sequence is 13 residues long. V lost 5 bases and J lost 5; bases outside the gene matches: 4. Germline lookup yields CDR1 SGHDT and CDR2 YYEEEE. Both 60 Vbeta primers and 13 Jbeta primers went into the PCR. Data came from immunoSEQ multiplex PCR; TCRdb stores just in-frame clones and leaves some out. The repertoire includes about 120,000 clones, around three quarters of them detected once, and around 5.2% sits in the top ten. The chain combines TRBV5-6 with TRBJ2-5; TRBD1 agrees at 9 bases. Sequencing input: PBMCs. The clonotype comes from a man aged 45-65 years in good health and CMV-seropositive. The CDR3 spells CASRTGGRETQYF. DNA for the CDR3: TGTGCCAGCAGGACAGGGGGTCGGGAGACCCAGTACTTC. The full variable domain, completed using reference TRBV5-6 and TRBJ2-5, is DAGVTQSPTHLIKTRGQQVTLRCSPKSGHDTVSWYQQALGQGPQFIFQYYEEEERQRGNFPDRFSGHQFPNYSSELNVNALLLGDSALYLCASRTGGRETQYFGPGTRLLVL.